A selection of T cell receptor beta chains follows, all from one sample in a study of blood T cell repertoires in COVID-19. Assay used: immunoSEQ multiplex PCR; TCRdb lists only in-frame clones, some missing. The sample yields tens of thousands of clones, more than 90% seen once. The sample taken for sequencing was peripheral blood. These receptors all stem from a man in his fifties or sixties with acute or convalescent COVID-19. Both conserved end residues are trimmed from each CDR3.

TRBV25-1 ASSERTGRIKDYEQY
TRBV2 ASRVGTDSNQPQH
TRBV7-9 ASSIRAGQAYNEQF
TRBV4-2 ASSQDRGTQY
TRBV19 ASSIMTSGYEQY
TRBV5-4 ASSLGAGFQETQY
TRBV6-5 ASRLAAYTDTQY
TRBV5-4 ASSLLSGVSSYNEQF
TRBV5-6 ASRRPGTSSSEQY
TRBV21-1 ASSRTSGRSSYNEQF
TRBV6-2/TRBV6-3 ASSYSSSGTGGSGYT
TRBV7-6 ASSLARQGQGLSPLH
TRBV19 ASSIGTGRNIQY
TRBV18 ASSRVQQNTEAF
TRBV11-3 ASRRQGHYNEQF
TRBV30 AWSAPGGAGETQY
TRBV19 ASSMFSGAVNYGYT
TRBV2 ASSVLDRGRDGYT
TRBV18 ASSSGNSNQPQH
TRBV2 ASSRGQGGNQPQH
TRBV4-1 ASSQGQGRGYGYT
TRBV27 ASSLSTGSSTEAF
TRBV4-2 ASSQERVLAGGPQETQY
TRBV30 AWSGGRGGSTNEKLF
TRBV11-3 ASSLGQGMSETQY
TRBV4-2 ASSQGAGDTDTQY
TRBV20-1 STSADQPQH
TRBV29-1 SVFWTGWTLQGPYEQY
TRBV28 ASRGRISTDTQY
TRBV3-1/TRBV3-2 ASSQVGTIASTDTQY
TRBV3-1/TRBV3-2 ASSPGLARVRELF
TRBV9 ASSVAWAGTEAF
TRBV7-3 ASSAGTSRTDTQY
TRBV2 ASSPDRGYYEQY
TRBV4-1 ASSQKRQGPYYEQY